This T cell receptor (beta chain) was observed in a study of blood T cell repertoires in COVID-19. CDR1 and CDR2 (germline): DFQATT, SNEGSKA (reference sequence). The V and J ends lost 3 bases and 1 base, in that order; junction bases with no gene match: 6. This CDR3 has 14 residues. Repertoires were generated with immunoSEQ multiplex PCR, while TCRdb's copy carries only in-frame clones and drops some. The data contain around 220,000 clones, more than 75% of them singletons. The clonotype was recovered from a woman between 40 and 55 years old with acute COVID-19. The sequencing sample was made of PBMCs or T cells enriched from blood (not recorded which). The chain links TRBV20-1 to TRBJ2-7; 7 bases are shared with TRBD1. CDR3: CSASPWDRSYEQYF. CDR3 sequence (DNA): TGCAGTGCTAGTCCCTGGGACAGATCCTACGAGCAGTACTTC.